The 20 T cell receptor beta chains below come from one sample, sequenced in a study of blood T cell repertoires in COVID-19. Measured with immunoSEQ multiplex PCR; TCRdb has only the in-frame clones, and not every one. This repertoire shows around 60,000 clones, around 89% found once; its top ten account for more than 13%. The sample was peripheral blood. All receptors derive from a woman aged 60 to 75 with active COVID-19.

The genes are TRBV18 and TRBJ1-1; D is uncertain. CDR1 and CDR2 from the germline V gene are KGHSH and LQKENI. Trimming shortened V by 6 bases and J by 2 bases, and 7 bases separated the two germline ends. The CDR3 spans 12 residues. CDR3 DNA: TGTGCCAGCTCCCGGGATAACACTGAAGCTTTCTTT. The encoded protein is CASSRDNTEAFF.

The chain is built from TRBV27 and TRBJ1-6; a possible D gene is TRBD1 (5 bases). Germline lookup yields CDR1 MNHEY and CDR2 SMNVEV (reference sequence). The length of the CDR3 is 15 residues. V was shortened by 4 bases and J by 9 bases, with 16 bases between the two germline ends. Here the CDR3 reads CASSYLSQERSPLHF. The CDR3 nucleotides are TGTGCCAGCAGTTACCTCTCACAGGAGCGTTCACCCCTCCACTTT.

In nucleotides, the CDR3 is TGTGCCAGCAGCCGAGGGCGCACAGATACGCAGTATTTT. It encodes CASSRGRTDTQYF. V and J are TRBV7-2 and TRBJ2-3; possible D gene TRBD2, 5 bases. Per germline, CDR1 SGHTA and CDR2 FQGNSA. V dropped 5 bases and J dropped 1 base, with 7 bases sitting between them. The CDR3 length is 13 residues.

J is TRBJ2-2 and V is TRBV11-2; maybe TRBD1 (6 bases). The CDR3 runs to 14 residues. Trimming stripped 0 bases from V and 13 bases from J, with 15 bases between. Germline CDR1 is SGHAT and CDR2 is FQNNGV. CDR3 DNA sequence: TGTGCCAGCAGCTTAGATTCGGCAGGGGTCGGGCTGTTTTTT. Its protein product is CASSLDSAGVGLFF.

This rearrangement joins TRBV6-2 or TRBV6-3 to TRBJ2-1; TRBD2 agrees at 11 bases. Trimming removed 4 bases from V and 5 bases from J; junction bases left unmatched: 7. This CDR3 has 16 residues. The germline CDR1 and CDR2 sequences are MNHEY and SVGEGT. CDR3 DNA: TGTGCCAGCAGTTCTCCTAGCGGGGGGCGGAACAATGAGCAGTTCTTC. It specifies CASSSPSGGRNNEQFF.

The V and J genes are TRBV5-5 and TRBJ1-2, with D hard to call. The CDR3 covers 13 residues. Germline loops: CDR1 SGHKS, CDR2 YYEKEE (reference sequence). V lost 5 bases, J lost 3 bases, and 11 bases lay in between. CDR3 DNA sequence: TGTGCCAGCAGGCTACTCGGGGACTATGGCTACACCTTC. Residues: CASRLLGDYGYTF.

The chain recombines TRBV3-1 (or the pseudogene TRBV3-2) with TRBJ2-3, with 8 bases lining up with TRBD2. CDR1 and CDR2 from the germline V gene are LGHDT and YNNKEL (reference sequence). CDR3 length: 16 residues. Trimming cost V 4 bases and J 2 bases; bases outside gene matches: 8. DNA for the CDR3: TGTGCCAGCAGCCTCCAGGGGCGGGGGGCCACAGATACGCAGTATTTT. Protein sequence: CASSLQGRGATDTQYF.

The rearrangement uses TRBV10-3 and TRBJ1-3; TRBD1 agrees at 9 bases. The CDR3 spans 15 residues. Germline loops: CDR1 ENHRY, CDR2 SYGVKD. The V segment lost 7 bases and the J segment 1 base; nucleotides outside the gene matches: 5. The CDR3 here is CAINDRGESGNTIYF. The CDR3 coding sequence is TGTGCCATCAATGACAGGGGGGAATCTGGAAACACCATATATTTT.

The genes are TRBV5-1 and TRBJ1-2, with 9 bases aligning to TRBD1. The CDR3 sequence is 14 residues long. The junction had 3 bases not matched to a gene; V was cut back by 0 bases and J by 6 bases. Germline assignment: CDR1 SGHRS and CDR2 YFSETQ. The CDR3 bases are TGCGCCAGCAGCTTGGACAGGGGGCTGGATGGCTACACCTTC. This gives the protein CASSLDRGLDGYTF.

J is TRBJ2-2 and V is TRBV24-1; no clear D gene. Germline V lookup: CDR1 KGHDR, CDR2 SFDVKD. This CDR3 spans 13 amino acids. Deletions cut 6 bases from V and 5 bases from J, with 9 bases between. The DNA for the CDR3 is TGTGCCACCAGTCTGAGCCGTACCGGGGAGCTGTTTTTT. This gives the protein CATSLSRTGELFF.

The chain has TRBV6-6 and TRBJ1-3; tentative D call: TRBD1 (5 bases). The CDR3 is 15 residues long. Germline CDR1 is MNHNY and CDR2 is SVGAGI (reference sequence). The germline V and J ends were trimmed by 0 bases and 4 bases, with 10 bases remaining between them. The CDR3 region has the DNA TGTGCCAGCAGTTACTCGGAGGGGCTCGGAAACACCATATATTTT. This gives the protein CASSYSEGLGNTIYF.

There are a few counts of this clone. The genes are TRBV6-2 or TRBV6-3 and TRBJ2-7; D unclear. Deletions cut 4 bases from V and 2 bases from J, with 6 bases between. The CDR3 extends over 12 amino acids. The V gene's germline CDR1 is MNHEY and CDR2 SVGEGT. This chain's CDR3 is CASSSSAYEQYF. Written as DNA, the CDR3 is TGTGCCAGCAGTTCGAGCGCCTACGAGCAGTACTTC.

The CDR3 reads CASSIVGGTGGSNEQFF. The CDR3 region has the DNA TGTGCCAGTAGTATAGTGGGCGGGACAGGGGGTAGCAATGAGCAGTTCTTC. The genes are TRBV19 and TRBJ2-1, with 11 bases identical to TRBD1. After removal of 1 base from V and 6 bases from J, the junction contained 8 bases not matched to a gene. Germline CDR1 LNHDA, CDR2 SQIVND (reference sequence). The CDR3 has 17 residues.

The V gene is TRBV9, the J gene TRBJ1-6, with 9 positions matching TRBD1. Trimming removed 0 bases from V and 7 bases from J; junction bases left unmatched: 8. This CDR3 is 17 amino acids long. In germline, CDR1 is SGDLS, CDR2 YYNGEE. The CDR3 loop reads CASSVGGTGTSNSPLHF. The CDR3 bases are TGTGCCAGCAGCGTAGGGGGGACAGGGACTTCCAATTCACCCCTCCACTTT.

This sequence joins TRBV29-1 and TRBJ1-1, with D tentatively TRBD1 (5 bases). Germline CDR1 SQVTM, CDR2 ANQGSEA. Trimming stripped 3 bases from V and 4 bases from J, with 9 bases between. This CDR3 spans 12 amino acids. The CDR3 spells CSVERRGTEAFF. The CDR3 nucleotides read TGCAGCGTTGAGCGAAGGGGCACTGAAGCTTTCTTT.

The rearrangement joins TRBV27 to TRBJ2-6; no firm D call. CDR3 length equals 13 residues. The germline CDR1 and CDR2 sequences are MNHEY and SMNVEV (reference sequence). The V end lost 5 bases, the J end lost 1 base, and 3 bases lay between the germline ends. In nucleotides, the CDR3 is TGTGCCAGCAGTCCGTCTGGGGCCAACGTCCTGACTTTC. This gives the protein CASSPSGANVLTF.

V gene TRBV14 combines with J gene TRBJ2-7; TRBD2 is a possible D gene (5 bases). The CDR3 runs to 14 residues. Germline CDR1 and CDR2: SGHDN and FVKESK. Trimming took off 1 base at V and 4 bases at J, with 11 bases between the two ends. The CDR3 is CASSQGPGYYEQYF. The CDR3 DNA is TGTGCCAGCAGCCAAGGACCGGGATATTACGAGCAGTACTTC.

V and J are TRBV5-4 and TRBJ2-5, with a tentative D call TRBD2 (6 bases). The V gene's germline CDR1 is SGHNT and CDR2 YYREEE (reference sequence). The ends were cut back, 2 bases at V and 4 bases at J, with 18 bases in the middle. The CDR3 sequence is 16 residues long. The CDR3 sequence: CASSLGASAPVETQYF. CDR3 coding DNA: TGTGCCAGCAGCTTAGGGGCTAGCGCTCCCGTAGAGACCCAGTACTTC.

V and J are TRBV7-6 and TRBJ1-1; 8 nucleotides match TRBD1. The V gene's germline CDR1 is SGHVS and CDR2 FNYEAQ. The CDR3 totals 15 residues. J lost 5 bases, V lost 8 bases, and 13 bases had no gene match. CDR3 residues: CASGTGPGRETEAFF. For the CDR3, the DNA is TGTGCCAGCGGGACAGGTCCCGGAAGGGAGACTGAAGCTTTCTTT.

This chain links TRBV2 with TRBJ2-5; 9 bases fit TRBD2. Germline loops: CDR1 SNHLY, CDR2 FYNNEI. V trimming: 6 bases; J trimming: 5 bases; junction bases outside the gene matches: 4. The CDR3 is 13 residues long. The CDR3 nucleotides read TGTGCCAGCAGGGACACTAGCGGGGAGACCCAGTACTTC. Its protein is CASRDTSGETQYF.